This section outlines one TCR beta chain sequence together with its context. Produced via immunoSEQ multiplex PCR; TCRdb's table is partial and in-frame only. The sample comprises roughly 2.5 million clones, 85% to 95% of which are singletons, and over 0.12% rests with the top ten. This sample was included in a study of shared clonotypes between healthy human individuals. This receptor was taken from a man between 18 and 35 years old in good health. Sequences were obtained from naive CD4+ T cells sorted from blood. Subset denoted: CD45RA+ positively selected.

CDR3 in amino acids: CASSPLQGAIHEQYF. The CDR3 DNA is TGTGCCAGCAGCCCGCTACAGGGGGCGATCCACGAGCAGTACTTC. The chain has TRBV11-2 and TRBJ2-7; 9 bases are a match to TRBD1. Germline CDR1 reads SGHAT; CDR2 reads FQNNGV. Trimming took 5 bases from V and 5 from J; bases not matched to a gene: 10. The CDR3 length is 15 residues.